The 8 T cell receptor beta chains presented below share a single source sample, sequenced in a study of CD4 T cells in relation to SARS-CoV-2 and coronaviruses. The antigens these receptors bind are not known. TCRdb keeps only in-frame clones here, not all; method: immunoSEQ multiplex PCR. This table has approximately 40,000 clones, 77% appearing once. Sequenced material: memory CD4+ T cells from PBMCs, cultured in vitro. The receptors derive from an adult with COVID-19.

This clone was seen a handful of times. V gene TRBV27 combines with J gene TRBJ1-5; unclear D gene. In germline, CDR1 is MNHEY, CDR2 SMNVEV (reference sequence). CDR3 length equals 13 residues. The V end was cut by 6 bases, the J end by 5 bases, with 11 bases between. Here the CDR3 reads CASSSQRDQPQHF. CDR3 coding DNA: TGTGCCAGCAGCTCCCAGAGGGATCAGCCCCAGCATTTT.

The CDR3 region has the DNA TGTGCCAGCAGTTTGTGGGGCTATGGCTACACCTTC. This codes for CASSLWGYGYTF. This chain connects TRBV28 to TRBJ1-2, with unresolved D. The V and J ends lost 3 bases and 4 bases respectively, with 6 bases between them. The CDR3 runs to 12 residues. Germline V lookup: CDR1 MDHEN, CDR2 SYDVKM.

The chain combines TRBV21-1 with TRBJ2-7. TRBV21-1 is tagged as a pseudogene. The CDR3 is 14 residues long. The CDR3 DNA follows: TGTGCCAGTTTTAGAGGGGGGTACTCCTACGAGCAGTACTTC. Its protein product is CASFRGGYSYEQYF.

Here the CDR3 DNA reads TGTGCCAGCAGCCGGGAGAACTATGGCTACACCTTC. Its protein product is CASSRENYGYTF. V gene TRBV3-1 (or the pseudogene TRBV3-2) combines with J gene TRBJ1-2; unclear D gene. The CDR3 extends over 12 amino acids. Germline-derived CDR1 and CDR2 are LGHDT and YNNKEL (reference sequence). Deletions cut 4 bases from V and 2 bases from J, with 5 bases between.

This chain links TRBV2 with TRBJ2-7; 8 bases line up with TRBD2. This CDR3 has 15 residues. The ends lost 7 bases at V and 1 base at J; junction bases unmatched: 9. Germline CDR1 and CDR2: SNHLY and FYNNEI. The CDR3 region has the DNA TGTGCCAGCACTATCACTAGCGGTCTATCCTACGAGCAGTACTTC. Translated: CASTITSGLSYEQYF. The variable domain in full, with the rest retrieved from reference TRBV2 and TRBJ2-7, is EPEVTQTPSHQVTQMGQEVILRCVPISNHLYFYWYRQILGQKVEFLVSFYNNEISEKSEIFDDQFSVERPDGSNFTLKIRSTKLEDSAMYFCASTITSGLSYEQYFGPGTRLTVT.

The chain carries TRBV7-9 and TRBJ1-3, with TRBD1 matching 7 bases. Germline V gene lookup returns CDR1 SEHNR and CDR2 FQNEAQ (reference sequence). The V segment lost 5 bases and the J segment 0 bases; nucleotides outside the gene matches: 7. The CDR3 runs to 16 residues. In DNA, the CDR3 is TGTGCCAGCAGCCGATGGACAGGCCTCTCTGGAAACACCATATATTTT. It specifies CASSRWTGLSGNTIYF.

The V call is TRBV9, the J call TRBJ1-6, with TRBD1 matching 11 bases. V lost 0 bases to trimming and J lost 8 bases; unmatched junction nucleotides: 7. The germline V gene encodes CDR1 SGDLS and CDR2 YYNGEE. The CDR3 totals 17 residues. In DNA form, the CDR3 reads TGTGCCAGCAGCGTAGCCCCGGGACAGGGGGGGCATTCACCCCTCCACTTT. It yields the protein CASSVAPGQGGHSPLHF.

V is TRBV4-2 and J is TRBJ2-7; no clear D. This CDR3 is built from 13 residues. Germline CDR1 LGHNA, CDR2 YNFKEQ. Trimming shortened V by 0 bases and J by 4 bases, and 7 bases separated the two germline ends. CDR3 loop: CASSQEQKYEQYF. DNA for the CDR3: TGTGCCAGCAGCCAAGAACAGAAGTACGAGCAGTACTTC.